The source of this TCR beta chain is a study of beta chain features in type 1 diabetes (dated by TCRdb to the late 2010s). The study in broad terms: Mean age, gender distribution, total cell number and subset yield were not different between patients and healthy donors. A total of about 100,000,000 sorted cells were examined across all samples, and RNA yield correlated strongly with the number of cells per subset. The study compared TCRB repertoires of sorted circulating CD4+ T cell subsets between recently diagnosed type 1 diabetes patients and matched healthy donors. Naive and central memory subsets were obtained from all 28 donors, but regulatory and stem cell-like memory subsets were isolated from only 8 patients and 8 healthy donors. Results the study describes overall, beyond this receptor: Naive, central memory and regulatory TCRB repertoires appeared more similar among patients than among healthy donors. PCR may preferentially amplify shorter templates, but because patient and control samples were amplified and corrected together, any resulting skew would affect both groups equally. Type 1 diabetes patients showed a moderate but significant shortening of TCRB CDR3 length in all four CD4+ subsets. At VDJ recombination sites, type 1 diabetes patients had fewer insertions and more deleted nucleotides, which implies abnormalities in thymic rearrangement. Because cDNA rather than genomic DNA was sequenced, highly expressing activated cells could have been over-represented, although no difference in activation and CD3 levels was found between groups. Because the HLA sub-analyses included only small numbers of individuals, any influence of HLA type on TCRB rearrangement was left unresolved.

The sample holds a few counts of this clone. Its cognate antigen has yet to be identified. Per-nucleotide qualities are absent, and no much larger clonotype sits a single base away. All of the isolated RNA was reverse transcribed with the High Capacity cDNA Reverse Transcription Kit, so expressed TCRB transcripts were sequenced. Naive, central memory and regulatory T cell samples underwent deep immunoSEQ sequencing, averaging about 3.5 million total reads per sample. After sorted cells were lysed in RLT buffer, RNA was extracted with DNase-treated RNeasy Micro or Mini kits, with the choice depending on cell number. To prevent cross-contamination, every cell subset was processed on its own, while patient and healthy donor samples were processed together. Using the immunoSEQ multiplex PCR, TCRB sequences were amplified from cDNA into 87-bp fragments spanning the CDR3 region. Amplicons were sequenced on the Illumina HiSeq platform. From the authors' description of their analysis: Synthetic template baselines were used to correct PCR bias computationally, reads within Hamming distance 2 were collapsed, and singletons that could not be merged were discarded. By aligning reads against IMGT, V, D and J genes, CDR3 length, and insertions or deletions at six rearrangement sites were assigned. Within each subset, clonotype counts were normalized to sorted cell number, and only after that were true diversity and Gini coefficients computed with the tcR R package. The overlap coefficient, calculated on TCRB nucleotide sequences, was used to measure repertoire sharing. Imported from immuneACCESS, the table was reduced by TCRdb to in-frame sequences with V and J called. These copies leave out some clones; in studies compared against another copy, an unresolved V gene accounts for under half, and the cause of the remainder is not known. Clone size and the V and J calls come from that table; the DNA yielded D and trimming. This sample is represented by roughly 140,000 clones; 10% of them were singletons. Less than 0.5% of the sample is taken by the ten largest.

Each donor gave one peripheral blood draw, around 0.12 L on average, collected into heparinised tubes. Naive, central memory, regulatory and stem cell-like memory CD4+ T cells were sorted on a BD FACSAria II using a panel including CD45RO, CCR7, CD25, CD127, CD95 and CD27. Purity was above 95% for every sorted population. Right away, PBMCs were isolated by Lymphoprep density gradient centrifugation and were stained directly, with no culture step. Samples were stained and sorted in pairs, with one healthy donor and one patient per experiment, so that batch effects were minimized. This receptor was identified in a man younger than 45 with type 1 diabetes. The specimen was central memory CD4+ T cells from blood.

The DNA sequence is given as TGTGCCATCAGTGAAACAGCCAGCTCCTACGAGCAGTACTTC. This is translated as CAISETASSYEQYF. The chain uses TRBV10-3 and TRBJ2-7, with the identity of the D gene unclear. Via the germline V gene, CDR1 is ENHRY and CDR2 SYGVKD. Including cysteine and phenylalanine, the CDR3 has 14 amino acids. Only the CDR3 portion is preserved as DNA: 42 bases, with reading frame beginning at the first base. V and J are truncated by 3 bases and 0 bases respectively, leaving an intervening sequence of 9 bases.